One sample yielded the 21 T cell receptor beta chains listed below, sequenced in a study of CD8 T cells in ankylosing spondylitis. TCRdb itself ran the 5' RACE reads through MiXCR, one entry per CDR3 protein. This table holds 35,000 or so distinct CDR3 sequences, 16% found once. Specimen: blood. The receptors derive from a male donor with ankylosing spondylitis or in good health (not recorded which).

The V gene is TRBV12-3 or TRBV12-4, the J gene TRBJ2-2; D call uncertain. The length of the CDR3 is 14 residues. The V end was cut by 3 bases, the J end by 7 bases, with 12 bases between. DNA of the CDR3: TGTGCCAGCAGTTTTGGGAATGAGGTCGGGGAGCTGTTTTTT. Translated, it gives CASSFGNEVGELFF.

At least ten counts were recorded for this clonotype. The chain carries TRBV7-2 and TRBJ2-2; D possibly corresponds to TRBD2 (5 bases). V gave up 5 bases and J gave up 1 base, with 8 bases separating them. CDR1 SGHTA and CDR2 FQGNSA come from the germline V gene. The CDR3 extends over 14 amino acids. The CDR3 nucleotides read TGTGCCAGCAGCAGAGAGGGGAACACCGGGGAGCTGTTTTTT. Protein sequence: CASSREGNTGELFF. Variable domain in full (rest from reference TRBV7-2 and TRBJ2-2): GAGVSQSPSNKVTEKGKDVELRCDPISGHTALYWYRQSLGQGLEFLIYFQGNSAPDKSGLPSDRFSAERTGGSVSTLTIQRTQQEDSAVYLCASSREGNTGELFFGEGSRLTVL.

This chain joins TRBV6-2 or TRBV6-3 and TRBJ2-3; TRBD2 aligns across 7 bases. The CDR3 is made up of 11 amino acids. Germline CDR1 and CDR2: MNHEY and SVGEGT. Germline trimming cut 5 bases from V and 12 bases from J; bases unmatched to any gene: 5. The CDR3, as DNA: TGTGCCAGCAGTAAAAGCGGGATTCAGTATTTT. The encoded protein is CASSKSGIQYF.

This clonotype was seen more than once but under ten times. The rearrangement links TRBV12-3 or TRBV12-4 to TRBJ2-3, with 9 bases fitting TRBD2. This CDR3 contains 17 residues. J lost 6 bases, V lost 0 bases, and 10 bases had no gene match. For the CDR3, the DNA is TGTGCCAGCAGTTTAGCGTTCCTAGCGGGGCCTGGGGATACGCAGTATTTT. Translated, it gives CASSLAFLAGPGDTQYF.

This clonotype was seen a handful of times. The chain combines TRBV2 with TRBJ2-1; D not resolved. This CDR3 is built from 13 residues. Per the germline V gene, CDR1 is SNHLY and CDR2 is FYNNEI. V dropped 3 bases and J dropped 5 bases, with 8 bases sitting between them. The CDR3: CASSDRQNNEQFF. The DNA for the CDR3 is TGTGCCAGCAGTGACAGGCAGAACAATGAGCAGTTCTTC.

This clonotype was found a few times. The chain has TRBV7-9 and TRBJ2-7, with D uncertain. The length of the CDR3 is 13 residues. Germline V CDR1 and CDR2: SEHNR, FQNEAQ (reference sequence). The V and J ends lost 5 bases and 0 bases respectively, with 8 bases between them. The CDR3 loop is CASSLQVSYEQYF. The DNA of the CDR3 is TGTGCCAGCAGCCTCCAGGTCTCCTACGAGCAGTACTTC. The full variable domain, with the rest looked up from reference TRBV7-9 and TRBJ2-7, is DTGVSQNPRHKITKRGQNVTFRCDPISEHNRLYWYRQTLGQGPEFLTYFQNEAQLEKSRLLSDRFSAERPKGSFSTLEIQRTEQGDSAMYLCASSLQVSYEQYFGPGTRLTVT.

In this sample, this clonotype turned up a few times. The V call is TRBV5-1, the J call TRBJ2-1; no definite D call. V lost 5 bases and J 3 bases, leaving 15 bases between the germline ends. The germline CDR1 and CDR2 sequences are SGHRS and YFSETQ. The CDR3 has 15 residues. The CDR3 bases are TGCGCCAGCAGACAGACTCACACAGTCTACAATGAGCAGTTCTTC. It codes for CASRQTHTVYNEQFF.

This clonotype was counted between two and nine times. V is TRBV28 and J is TRBJ2-5; 8 bases match TRBD1. The CDR3 spans 15 residues. The germline V gene has CDR1 MDHEN and CDR2 SYDVKM. Trimming took 2 bases from V and 5 from J; bases not matched to a gene: 7. The CDR3 sequence is CASSLTPDRVETQYF. CDR3 coding DNA: TGTGCCAGCAGTTTAACACCGGACAGGGTGGAGACCCAGTACTTC.

This clonotype turned up a few times. The J gene is TRBJ2-1, the V gene TRBV12-3 or TRBV12-4, with 10 bases identical to TRBD1. CDR3 size: 15 residues. The V and J ends lost 2 bases and 4 bases, in that order; junction bases with no gene match: 2. In DNA form, the CDR3 reads TGTGCCAGCAGTTTATGGGACAGGGGTTACAATGAGCAGTTCTTC. It encodes CASSLWDRGYNEQFF.

This clonotype was detected a few times. The J gene is TRBJ1-1, the V gene TRBV6-2 or TRBV6-3; D gene uncertain. CDR1 MNHEY and CDR2 SVGEGT come from the germline V gene. Trimming left V 2 bases short and J 5 bases short, with 9 bases between. This CDR3 is 13 amino acids long. CDR3 nucleotide sequence: TGTGCCAGCAGTTACCGAATCGGAACTGAAGCTTTCTTT. Its protein product is CASSYRIGTEAFF.

The sample holds a few counts of this clonotype. The V call is TRBV27, the J call TRBJ1-5, with a weak D call TRBD1 (5 bases). The germline V gene encodes CDR1 MNHEY and CDR2 SMNVEV (reference sequence). CDR3 size: 15 residues. The V and J ends lost 5 bases and 0 bases respectively, with 11 bases between them. CDR3 residues: CASSPGTASNQPQHF. In nucleotides, the CDR3 is TGTGCCAGCAGTCCCGGGACCGCTAGCAATCAGCCCCAGCATTTT.

This clonotype was seen a handful of times. V usage is TRBV27 and J usage is TRBJ2-2; D not resolved. V was clipped by 5 bases and J by 2 bases, with 9 bases between them. The CDR3 covers 14 residues. Germline V gene sequence: CDR1 MNHEY, CDR2 SMNVEV (reference sequence). The CDR3 reads CASSPQINTGELFF. CDR3 DNA: TGTGCCAGCAGTCCCCAAATAAACACCGGGGAGCTGTTTTTT.

A few counts support this clonotype. V and J are TRBV5-1 and TRBJ2-1; TRBD2 matches 15 bases. V was clipped by 4 bases and J by 7 bases; unmatched bases: 12. CDR3 length: 18 residues. In germline, CDR1 is SGHRS, CDR2 YFSETQ. The CDR3 spells CASSAGLAGGTGLNEQFF. The CDR3 bases are TGCGCCAGCAGCGCGGGACTAGCGGGGGGAACCGGATTGAATGAGCAGTTCTTC.

This clonotype was recorded at least ten times. The chain links TRBV5-1 to TRBJ2-7; D might be TRBD1 (5 bases). The germline CDR1 and CDR2 sequences are SGHRS and YFSETQ. The CDR3 totals 13 residues. With 1 base removed from V and 4 bases from J, the gap between germline ends came to 9 bases. The CDR3 spells CASSLWGEYEQYF. The CDR3, as DNA: TGCGCCAGCAGCTTGTGGGGCGAGTACGAGCAGTACTTC.

This clonotype showed up many times. The DNA of the CDR3 is TGCAGCGTTGACCCTCCAGGGGGCGATACGCAGTATTTT. It codes for CSVDPPGGDTQYF. The rearrangement uses TRBV29-1 and TRBJ2-3, with 8 bases identical to TRBD1. The CDR3 sequence is 13 residues long. The junction had 5 bases not matched to a gene; V was cut back by 3 bases and J by 6 bases. Per the germline V gene, CDR1 is SQVTM and CDR2 is ANQGSEA.

The gene calls are TRBV29-1 and TRBJ2-2; 8 bases align to TRBD2. In germline, CDR1 is SQVTM, CDR2 ANQGSEA. Trimming at V came to 7 bases and at J to 2 bases, leaving 3 bases not matched to a gene. The CDR3 loop spans 13 amino acids. CDR3 in DNA: TGCAGCGCCGGGGGGGGTAACACCGGGGAGCTGTTTTTT. It yields the protein CSAGGGNTGELFF.

This chain connects TRBV6-5 to TRBJ2-2, with D unresolved. V shed 4 bases and J shed 0 bases, with 9 bases lying between them. Germline CDR1 MNHEY, CDR2 SVGAGI. The CDR3 is 15 residues long. CDR3 region: CASSWAGPNTGELFF. Written as DNA, the CDR3 is TGTGCCAGCAGTTGGGCCGGGCCGAACACCGGGGAGCTGTTTTTT.

The rearrangement joins TRBV5-1 to TRBJ2-5; TRBD2 aligns across 8 bases. Trimming cost V 4 bases and J 9 bases; bases outside gene matches: 8. The CDR3 length is 13 residues. Per the germline V gene, CDR1 is SGHRS and CDR2 is YFSETQ. CDR3 sequence reads: CASSPGTRGAQYF. The CDR3 DNA follows: TGCGCCAGCAGCCCTGGGACTAGAGGGGCCCAGTACTTC. The variable domain in full, completed from reference TRBV5-1 and TRBJ2-5, reads KAGVTQTPRYLIKTRGQQVTLSCSPISGHRSVSWYQQTPGQGLQFLFEYFSETQRNKGNFPGRFSGRQFSNSRSEMNVSTLELGDSALYLCASSPGTRGAQYFGPGTRLLVL.

V usage is TRBV20-1 and J usage is TRBJ2-5; perhaps TRBD1 as D (6 bases). V was trimmed by 5 bases and J by 5 bases, leaving 18 bases between them. Germline-derived CDR1 and CDR2 are DFQATT and SNEGSKA (reference sequence). This CDR3 contains 14 residues. The CDR3 region is CSAGRAGVQETQYF. Written as DNA, the CDR3 is TGCAGTGCTGGCCGGGCAGGGGTCCAGGAGACCCAGTACTTC.

This clonotype showed up just a few times. The rearrangement joins TRBV24-1 to TRBJ2-3; D might be TRBD1 (5 bases). In germline, CDR1 is KGHDR, CDR2 SFDVKD. This CDR3 spans 14 amino acids. V was pared by 5 bases and J by 2 bases, with 10 bases between. The CDR3, as DNA: TGTGCCACCAGTGTGGGGCTTCTCACAGATACGCAGTATTTT. Its translation is CATSVGLLTDTQYF.

The chain uses TRBV11-2 and TRBJ2-3, with unresolved D. The germline CDR1 and CDR2 sequences are SGHAT and FQNNGV. The CDR3 is 14 amino acids. V lost 1 base and J 2 bases, leaving 7 bases between the germline ends. CDR3 sequence reads: CASSLGAFTDTQYF. The CDR3 coding sequence is TGTGCCAGCAGCTTAGGCGCCTTCACAGATACGCAGTATTTT.